This note documents a single T cell receptor (beta chain) sequence. The sample belongs to a study of cytomegalovirus exposure and HLA in healthy donors. Generated by immunoSEQ multiplex PCR, the TCRdb table keeps only in-frame clones and is missing some. The profile covers hundreds of thousands of clones, with roughly 87% appearing a single time and around 11% taken by the ten largest. The ends lost 7 bases at V and 4 bases at J; junction bases unmatched: 3. The CDR3 is made up of 13 amino acids. Germline loops: CDR1 SGHRS, CDR2 YFSETQ. The validation cohort, a group of 90 to 150 subjects, included the donors and was separate from the roughly 620-subject first cohort.

This rearrangement joins TRBV5-1 to TRBJ2-2, with 8 nucleotides matching TRBD1. The TCR comes from a young man in good health and CMV-seropositive. Material: PBMCs. The CDR3 DNA reads as TGCGCCAGCGGCGGGACAGGCACCGGGGAGCTGTTTTTT. Amino acid sequence: CASGGTGTGELFF.